This T cell receptor (beta chain) was sequenced for a study of blood T cell repertoires in COVID-19. Across the whole study: Sites in the United States, Italy and Spain provided acute and convalescent COVID-19 samples. The cDNA or gDNA used as material had been derived from T cells, B-cell-depleted T cells, or PBMCs.

J was trimmed by 4 bases and V by 2 bases; bases with no gene match: 5. The CDR3 has 14 amino acids. The germline V gene has CDR1 KGHSH and CDR2 LQKENI. The table came from immunoSEQ multiplex PCR; TCRdb's copy has only in-frame clones and leaves some out. The profile shows approximately 200,000 clones, roughly three quarters of them singletons. The V and J genes are TRBV18 and TRBJ2-7, with TRBD2 matching 7 bases. The specimen was peripheral blood. This TCR was sampled from a man in his 60s with active or convalescent COVID-19. Written as DNA, the CDR3 is TGTGCCAGCTCACCAGGACTAGTTAAGTACGAGCAGTACTTC. Translated, it gives CASSPGLVKYEQYF.